What follows are 29 T cell receptor beta chains derived from one specimen sequenced in a study of shared clonotypes between healthy human individuals. Libraries were prepared by immunoSEQ multiplex PCR; TCRdb keeps only in-frame clonotypes and omits some of them. The table lists roughly 490,000 clones, around 78% of them singletons. The sequenced material came from PBMCs. These receptors were obtained from a woman in her thirties or forties in good health. Some clones in this sample may be carry-over from other donors' samples.

This clone was picked up a small number of times. The chain employs TRBV11-2 and TRBJ2-4; D is unresolved. Germline V lookup: CDR1 SGHAT, CDR2 FQNNGV. This CDR3 contains 12 residues. With 1 base removed from V and 15 bases from J, the gap between germline ends came to 13 bases. The CDR3 sequence: CASSLATEPPYF. The CDR3 DNA follows: TGTGCCAGCAGCTTAGCTACGGAACCTCCGTACTTC. The whole variable domain, remainder taken from reference TRBV11-2 and TRBJ2-4, is EAGVAQSPRYKIIEKRQSVAFWCNPISGHATLYWYQQILGQGPKLLIQFQNNGVVDDSQLPKDRFSAERLKGVDSTLKIQPAKLEDSAVYLCASSLATEPPYFGAGTRLSVL.

This clone has just a few counts. The genes are TRBV13 and TRBJ2-3; TRBD1 or TRBD2 may be the D gene (5 bases each). The CDR3 is 15 amino acids. Trimming stripped 1 base from V and 2 bases from J, with 10 bases between. Germline loops: CDR1 PRHDT, CDR2 FYEKMQ (reference sequence). CDR3 nucleotides: TGTGCCAGCAGCTTAGCGGGACCCGACACAGATACGCAGTATTTT. This translates into CASSLAGPDTDTQYF.

The chain has TRBV6-6 and TRBJ2-5, with 13 bases matching TRBD2. Germline V gene lookup returns CDR1 MNHNY and CDR2 SVGAGI (reference sequence). The CDR3 contains 16 residues. The ends lost 4 bases at V and 4 bases at J; junction bases unmatched: 6. This chain's CDR3 is CASSLILAGGRETQYF. CDR3 DNA: TGTGCCAGCAGTTTAATACTAGCGGGAGGGAGAGAGACCCAGTACTTC.

The rearrangement uses TRBV18 and TRBJ1-1; no clear D. CDR3 length: 14 amino acids. The germline CDR1 and CDR2 sequences are KGHSH and LQKENI. Trimming shortened V by 2 bases and J by 6 bases, and 13 bases separated the two germline ends. The CDR3 loop is CASSPGRDTSEAFF. The CDR3 bases are TGTGCCAGCTCACCAGGTAGGGATACGTCTGAAGCTTTCTTT.

The chain recombines TRBV11-2 with TRBJ2-7; 7 bases are shared with TRBD2. The trim removed 1 base at V and 5 bases at J, leaving 5 bases unmatched. CDR3 length equals 14 residues. The germline V gene has CDR1 SGHAT and CDR2 FQNNGV. CDR3 nucleotides: TGTGCCAGCAGCTTAGCCCCTAGCGGAGACGAGCAGTACTTC. Its translation is CASSLAPSGDEQYF.

This clone has only a few counts. Different DNA sequences within this sample yield the same CDR3. The chain joins TRBV19 to TRBJ2-7; D is possibly TRBD1 (6 bases). Trimming pared 5 bases from V and 0 bases from J, leaving 17 bases between. Per germline, CDR1 LNHDA and CDR2 SQIVND (reference sequence). CDR3 length: 16 amino acids. The CDR3 region is CASSPATGTSSYEQYF. CDR3 coding DNA: TGTGCCAGTAGTCCCGCTACCGGGACATCCTCCTACGAGCAGTACTTC.

The rearrangement uses TRBV10-3 and TRBJ2-7; possibly TRBD1 for D (6 bases). Trimming left V 4 bases short and J 2 bases short, with 6 bases between. There are 12 residues in the CDR3. CDR1 and CDR2 from the germline V gene are ENHRY and SYGVKD. CDR3 amino acids: CAISGGPYEQYF. Written as DNA, the CDR3 is TGTGCCATCAGTGGGGGGCCCTACGAGCAGTACTTC.

This chain uses TRBV30 with TRBJ1-5; D may be TRBD1 (6 bases). The CDR3 runs 13 residues. Per germline, CDR1 GTSNPN and CDR2 SVGIG (reference sequence). The V end lost 2 bases, the J end lost 7 bases, and 12 bases lay between the germline ends. The CDR3 here is CAWSLYGGQPQHF. CDR3 sequence (DNA): TGTGCCTGGAGTTTATATGGGGGCCAGCCCCAGCATTTT.

The CDR3 loop is CASSPRTSGTQETQYF. The CDR3 DNA sequence: TGTGCCAGCAGCCCCCGGACTAGCGGGACGCAAGAGACCCAGTACTTC. The genes are TRBV4-2 and TRBJ2-5; TRBD2 agrees at 12 bases. V was pared by 4 bases and J by 2 bases, with 5 bases of the junction left unmatched. Per the germline V gene, CDR1 is LGHNA and CDR2 is YNFKEQ. This CDR3 is built from 16 residues.

The V call is TRBV10-3, the J call TRBJ1-2; a weak D match, TRBD1 (6 bases). V was trimmed by 5 bases and J by 2 bases, leaving 9 bases between them. The CDR3 sequence is 13 residues long. Germline V lookup: CDR1 ENHRY, CDR2 SYGVKD. CDR3 residues: CAISQDRNYGYTF. The CDR3 DNA is TGTGCCATCAGTCAGGACAGAAACTATGGCTACACCTTC.

This clone was seen at least ten times. Other DNA sequences in the same sample also yield this CDR3. This chain links TRBV7-2 with TRBJ2-3; tentative D call: TRBD2 (5 bases). The length of the CDR3 is 14 residues. Trimming cost V 4 bases and J 2 bases, with 10 bases left between them. Looked up from germline, CDR1 is SGHTA and CDR2 is FQGNSA. The CDR3 sequence is CASSSGLSTDTQYF. The CDR3, as DNA: TGTGCCAGCAGCTCCGGACTCTCCACAGATACGCAGTATTTT.

This chain connects TRBV6-4 to TRBJ1-6; possibly TRBD1 for D (6 bases). The V end lost 2 bases, the J end lost 7 bases, and 12 bases lay between the germline ends. The CDR3 totals 15 residues. CDR1 is MRHNA, CDR2 SNTAGT, per germline. CDR3 bases: TGTGCCAGCAGTGACGGGGGGGCCCTAAATTCACCCCTCCACTTT. This encodes CASSDGGALNSPLHF.

This chain connects TRBV7-2 to TRBJ1-1; no reliable D call. This CDR3 spans 13 amino acids. V was pared by 5 bases and J by 1 base, with 8 bases between. Germline V gives CDR1 SGHTA, CDR2 FQGNSA. The CDR3 region is CASSQVPNTEAFF. The CDR3 DNA follows: TGTGCCAGCAGCCAAGTACCGAACACTGAAGCTTTCTTT.

The V call is TRBV19, the J call TRBJ1-2; TRBD1 matches at 9 bases. The length of the CDR3 is 18 residues. Per the germline V gene, CDR1 is LNHDA and CDR2 is SQIVND (reference sequence). The V gene end was trimmed by 5 bases and the J gene end by 7 bases; junction bases not matched to a gene: 20. The CDR3 is CASSLLGGQGLNAVGYTF. The CDR3, as DNA: TGTGCCAGTAGTCTACTAGGGGGACAGGGCTTAAATGCGGTTGGCTACACCTTC.

This chain connects TRBV4-3 to TRBJ1-2, with TRBD1 matching 8 bases. After removal of 4 bases from V and 7 bases from J, the junction contained 11 bases not matched to a gene. Per germline, CDR1 LGHNA and CDR2 YSLEER. This CDR3 contains 15 residues. The CDR3, as DNA: TGCGCCAGCAGCCTCGGTTTAGACAGGGGTTTTGGCTACACCTTC. As protein: CASSLGLDRGFGYTF.

J is TRBJ2-7 and V is TRBV5-4; D may correspond to TRBD1 or TRBD2 (5 bases each). In germline, CDR1 is SGHNT, CDR2 YYREEE (reference sequence). Trimming removed 5 bases at V and 3 bases at J, with 15 bases between. There are 14 residues in the CDR3. The CDR3 DNA reads TGTGCCAGCAGGGGGGAGTCGGAACACTACGAGCAGTACTTC. Amino acids: CASRGESEHYEQYF.

The rearrangement joins TRBV2 to TRBJ1-2, with a tentative D call TRBD1 (5 bases). This CDR3 is built from 14 residues. Trimming left V 7 bases short and J 7 bases short, with 19 bases between. The germline CDR1 and CDR2 sequences are SNHLY and FYNNEI. The CDR3 is CASNWGRGHGGYTF. The CDR3 DNA sequence: TGTGCCAGCAACTGGGGCAGAGGTCATGGTGGCTACACCTTC.

V is TRBV7-2 and J is TRBJ2-5, with 7 bases that match TRBD2. The CDR3 extends over 15 amino acids. In germline, CDR1 is SGHTA, CDR2 FQGNSA. Unmatched junction bases numbered 10, after V lost 5 bases and J lost 4 bases. In DNA form, the CDR3 reads TGTGCCAGCAGCCCACAAAGACTAGCTGGAGAGACCCAGTACTTC. It yields the protein CASSPQRLAGETQYF.

V is TRBV6-1 and J is TRBJ2-7; D is undetermined. The germline V gene encodes CDR1 MNHNS and CDR2 SASEGT. CDR3 length: 14 residues. V shed 0 bases and J shed 6 bases, with 12 bases lying between them. The CDR3 spells CASSEAGSPLEQYF. The CDR3 DNA reads as TGTGCCAGCAGTGAAGCAGGGTCTCCTCTCGAGCAGTACTTC.

With respect to this clone: Given a far larger clone just one base away, this is likely a sequencing read error. This specimen includes other DNA sequences encoding the same CDR3. The V call is TRBV29-1, the J call TRBJ1-2, with D unclear. This CDR3 region has 11 residues. Looked up from germline, CDR1 is SQVTM and CDR2 is ANQGSEA. In DNA, the CDR3 is TGCAGCGAGTCCTCAAACTATGGTTACACCTTC. This translates into CSESSNYGYTF.

This chain uses TRBV19 with TRBJ2-6; 7 bases map to TRBD1. The germline gives CDR1 LNHDA, CDR2 SQIVND (reference sequence). The CDR3 is made up of 17 amino acids. The trim removed 6 bases at V and 0 bases at J, leaving 8 bases unmatched. The CDR3 nucleotides are TGTGCCAGTAGCCGTGCAGGGGGTGTCTCTGGGGCCAACGTCCTGACTTTC. Translating gives CASSRAGGVSGANVLTF.

This sequence joins TRBV2 and TRBJ1-4; D is uncertain. The germline V and J ends were trimmed by 6 bases and 8 bases, with 13 bases remaining between them. The germline gives CDR1 SNHLY, CDR2 FYNNEI. The CDR3 has 13 residues. The CDR3 here is CASRANSGEKLFF. For the CDR3, the DNA is TGTGCCAGCAGGGCCAACAGCGGCGAAAAACTGTTTTTT.

With respect to this clone: This probably arose from a read error, given a far larger clone one base away. The genes are TRBV6-5 and TRBJ1-2; tentative D call: TRBD1 (6 bases). CDR3 length: 12 amino acids. CDR1 is MNHEY and CDR2 is SVGAGI in the germline V gene. CDR3 amino acids: CASATGVGGCTF. CDR3 DNA: TGTGCCAGTGCTACGGGCGTTGGGGGCTGCACCTTC.

The J gene is TRBJ2-7, the V gene TRBV27; TRBD2 is a possible D gene (5 bases). Trimming took 4 bases from V and 0 from J, leaving 10 bases between them. CDR3 length: 14 residues. CDR1 is MNHEY, CDR2 SMNVEV, per germline (reference sequence). The CDR3 DNA follows: TGTGCCAGCAGTTATAAGCGGAACTCCTACGAGCAGTACTTC. Its protein is CASSYKRNSYEQYF.

The chain joins TRBV7-2 to TRBJ2-5; TRBD2 is a possible D gene (5 bases). This CDR3 is 14 amino acids long. The V gene's germline CDR1 is SGHTA and CDR2 FQGNSA. With 2 bases removed from V and 1 base from J, the gap between germline ends came to 8 bases. The CDR3 nucleotides are TGTGCCAGCAGCTTATCGGGGATCCAAGAGACCCAGTACTTC. It encodes CASSLSGIQETQYF.

The chain carries TRBV28 and TRBJ1-3; possibly TRBD1 for D (5 bases). Germline CDR1 MDHEN, CDR2 SYDVKM. With 5 bases removed from V and 3 bases from J, the gap between germline ends came to 8 bases. This CDR3 is built from 13 residues. The CDR3 sequence is CASSGGYGNTIYF. The DNA of the CDR3 is TGTGCCAGCAGTGGGGGGTATGGAAACACCATATATTTT.

The V gene is TRBV4-2, the J gene TRBJ1-6; TRBD1 matches 7 bases. From germline, CDR1 is LGHNA and CDR2 YNFKEQ. CDR3 length equals 14 residues. Unmatched junction bases numbered 5, after V lost 5 bases and J lost 7 bases. CDR3 DNA: TGTGCCAGCAGCTACGACAGGGAAAATTCACCCCTCCACTTT. It translates to CASSYDRENSPLHF.

CDR3 DNA: TGTGCCTGGAGTGTAGGCGGGACCAGGTACGAGCAGTACTTC. Translated, it gives CAWSVGGTRYEQYF. This rearrangement joins TRBV30 to TRBJ2-5; D possibly corresponds to TRBD2 (6 bases). Gene TRBJ2-7 matches the end of the DNA better, so the J call may be wrong. In germline, CDR1 is GTSNPN, CDR2 SVGIG (reference sequence). This CDR3 contains 14 residues.

Remarks on this clone: The same CDR3 arises from other DNA sequences in this sample as well. The chain joins TRBV18 to TRBJ2-5; D is unresolved. Germline assignment: CDR1 KGHSH and CDR2 LQKENI. This CDR3 is built from 12 residues. The V gene lost 5 bases and the J gene lost 0 bases, with 4 bases spanning the gap. In DNA form, the CDR3 reads TGTGCCAGCTCATCGTACCAAGAGACCCAGTACTTC. Amino acids: CASSSYQETQYF.